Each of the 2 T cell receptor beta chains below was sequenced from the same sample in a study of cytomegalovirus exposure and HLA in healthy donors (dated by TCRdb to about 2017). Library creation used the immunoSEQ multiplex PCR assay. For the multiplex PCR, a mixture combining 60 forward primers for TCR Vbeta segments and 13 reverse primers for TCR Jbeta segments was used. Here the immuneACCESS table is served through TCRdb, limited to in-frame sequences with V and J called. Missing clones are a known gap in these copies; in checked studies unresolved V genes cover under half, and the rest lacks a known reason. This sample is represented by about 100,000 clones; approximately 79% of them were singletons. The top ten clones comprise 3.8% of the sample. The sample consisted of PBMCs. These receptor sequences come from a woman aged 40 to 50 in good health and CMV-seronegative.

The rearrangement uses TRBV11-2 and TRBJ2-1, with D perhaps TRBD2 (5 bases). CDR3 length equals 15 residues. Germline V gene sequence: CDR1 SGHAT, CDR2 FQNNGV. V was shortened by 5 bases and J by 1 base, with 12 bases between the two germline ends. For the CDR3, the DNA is TGTGCCAGCAGCGGAGGTTGGGGATCCTACAATGAGCAGTTCTTC. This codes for CASSGGWGSYNEQFF. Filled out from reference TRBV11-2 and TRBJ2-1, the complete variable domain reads EAGVAQSPRYKIIEKRQSVAFWCNPISGHATLYWYQQILGQGPKLLIQFQNNGVVDDSQLPKDRFSAERLKGVDSTLKIQPAKLEDSAVYLCASSGGWGSYNEQFFGPGTRLTVL.

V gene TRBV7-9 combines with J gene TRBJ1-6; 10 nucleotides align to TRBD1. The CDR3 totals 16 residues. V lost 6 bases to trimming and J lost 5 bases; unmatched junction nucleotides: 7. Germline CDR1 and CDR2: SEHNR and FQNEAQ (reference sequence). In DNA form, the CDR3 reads TGTGCCAGCAGATCCGGGACAGGGGCCAATAATTCACCCCTCCACTTT. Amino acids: CASRSGTGANNSPLHF.